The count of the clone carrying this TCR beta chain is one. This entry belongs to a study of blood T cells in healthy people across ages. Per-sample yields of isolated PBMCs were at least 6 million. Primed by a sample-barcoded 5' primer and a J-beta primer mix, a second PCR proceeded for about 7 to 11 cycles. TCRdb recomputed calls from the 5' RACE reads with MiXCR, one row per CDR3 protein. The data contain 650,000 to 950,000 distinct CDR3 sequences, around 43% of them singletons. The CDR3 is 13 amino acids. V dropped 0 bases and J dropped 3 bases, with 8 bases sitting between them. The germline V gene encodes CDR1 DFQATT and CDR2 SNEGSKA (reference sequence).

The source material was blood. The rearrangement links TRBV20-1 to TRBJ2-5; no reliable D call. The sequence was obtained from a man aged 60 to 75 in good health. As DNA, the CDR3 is TGCAGTGCTAGAGAGGCTCCGAAAGAGACCCAGTACTTC. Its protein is CSAREAPKETQYF.